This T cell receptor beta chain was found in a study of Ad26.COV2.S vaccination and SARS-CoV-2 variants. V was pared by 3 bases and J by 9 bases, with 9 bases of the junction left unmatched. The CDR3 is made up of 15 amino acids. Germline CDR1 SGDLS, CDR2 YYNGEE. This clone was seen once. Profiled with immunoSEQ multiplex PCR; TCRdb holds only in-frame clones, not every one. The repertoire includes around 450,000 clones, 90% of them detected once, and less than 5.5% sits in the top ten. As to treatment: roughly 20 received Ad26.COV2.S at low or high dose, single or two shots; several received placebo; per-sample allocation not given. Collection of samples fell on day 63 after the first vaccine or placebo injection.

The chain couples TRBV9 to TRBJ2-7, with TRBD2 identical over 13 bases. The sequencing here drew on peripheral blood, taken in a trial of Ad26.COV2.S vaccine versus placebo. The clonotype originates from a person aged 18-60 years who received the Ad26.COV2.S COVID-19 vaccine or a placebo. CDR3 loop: CASSATGLAGTRQYF. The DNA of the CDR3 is TGTGCCAGCAGCGCTACGGGACTAGCGGGGACTAGGCAGTACTTC.